This T cell receptor beta chain was documented in a study of OX40 agonist ivuxolimab in advanced cancers. As regards this clone: Its antigen is not known.

Per the germline V gene, CDR1 is MNHNS and CDR2 is SASEGT. CDR3 length: 14 residues. V was trimmed by 11 bases and J by 0 bases, leaving 16 bases between them. Study conclusions and caveats: At 0.1 to 3.0 mg/kg and by week 6, CD4+ and CD8+ T cells in the blood had expanded clonally. Researchers report that CD8+ T cells had, on average, more expanded clones than CD4+.

Some clones are missing from TCRdb's copy, which holds only in-frame ones; the method was immunoSEQ multiplex PCR. The sample contains roughly 70,000 clones, around 80% of which appear only once. The TCR sequence derives from an adult with an advanced solid tumor such as melanoma, head and neck, liver or kidney cancer. The sequencing here drew on CD4+ or CD8+ T cells sorted from blood, taken in a trial of the OX40 agonist ivuxolimab. The V gene is TRBV6-1, the J gene TRBJ1-1; possible D gene TRBD1, 6 bases. The CDR3 loop reads CAVRGGDMNTEAFF. CDR3 in DNA: TGTGCCGTCCGGGGGGGCGACATGAACACTGAAGCTTTCTTT.